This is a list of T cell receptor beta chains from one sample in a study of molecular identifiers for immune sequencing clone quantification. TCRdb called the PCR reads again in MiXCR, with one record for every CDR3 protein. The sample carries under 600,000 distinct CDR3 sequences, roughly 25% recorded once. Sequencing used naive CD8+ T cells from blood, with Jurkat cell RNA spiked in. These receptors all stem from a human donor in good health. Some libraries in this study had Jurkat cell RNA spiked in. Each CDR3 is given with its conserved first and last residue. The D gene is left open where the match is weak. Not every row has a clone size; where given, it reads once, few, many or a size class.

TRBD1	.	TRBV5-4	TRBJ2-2	TGTGCCAGCAGCACCGGACAGGGGGCCGGCGGGGAGCCGTTTTTT	CASSTGQGAGGEPFF
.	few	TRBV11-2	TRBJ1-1	TGTGCCAGCAGCTTACATGGGGGCACTGAAGCTTTCTTT	CASSLHGGTEAFF
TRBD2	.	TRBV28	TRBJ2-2	TGTGCCAGCAGTTTATCCGGGACTAGCGGGAGTCCCAACACCGGGGAGCTGTTTTTT	CASSLSGTSGSPNTGELFF
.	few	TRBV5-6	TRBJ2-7	TGTGCCAGCAGCTTGCGGGGCCAGGGGCTATACGAGCAGTACTTC	CASSLRGQGLYEQYF
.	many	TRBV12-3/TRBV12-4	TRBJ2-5	TGTGCCAGCAGTTCCCCCCAAGACAGGCTCCAAGAGACCCAGTACTTC	CASSSPQDRLQETQYF
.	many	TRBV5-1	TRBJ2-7	TGCGCCAGCAGCCCCTCTCCCCGCGAGCAGTACTTC	CASSPSPREQYF
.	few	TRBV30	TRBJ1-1	TGTGCCTGGACATATGGACACTTGAACACTGAAGCTTTCTTT	CAWTYGHLNTEAFF
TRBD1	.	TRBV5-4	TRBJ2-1	TGTGCCAGCAGCTTGCGGGGGACAGGGGATGAGCAGATCTTC	CASSLRGTGDEQIF
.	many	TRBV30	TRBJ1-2	TGTGCCTGGAGCGAGGCTAACTATGGCTACACCTTC	CAWSEANYGYTF
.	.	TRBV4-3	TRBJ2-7	TGCGCCAGCAGCCAAGACTTATCGGGACCTTACGAGCAGTACTTC	CASSQDLSGPYEQYF
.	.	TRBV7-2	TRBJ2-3	TGTGCCAGCAGCTCCTATCTAAGCACAGATACGCAGTATTTT	CASSSYLSTDTQYF
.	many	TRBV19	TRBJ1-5	TGTGCCAGTAGTCTGGGAGGACTAAATCAGCCCCAGCATTTT	CASSLGGLNQPQHF
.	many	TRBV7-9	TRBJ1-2	TGTGCCAGCAGCTTAGCCGGCAGTACTAACTATGGCTACACCTTC	CASSLAGSTNYGYTF
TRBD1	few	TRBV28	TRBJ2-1	TGTGCCAGCAGTCGGACAGGTCACACCTACAATGAGCAGTTCTTC	CASSRTGHTYNEQFF
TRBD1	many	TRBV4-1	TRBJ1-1	TGCGCCAGCAGCCAAGAAAAGACAGGGCGGTTCACTGAAGCTTTCTTT	CASSQEKTGRFTEAFF
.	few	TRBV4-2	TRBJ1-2	TGTGCCAGCAGCCAAGATGTTATGGGGGCTTCGTACTATGGCTACACCTTC	CASSQDVMGASYYGYTF
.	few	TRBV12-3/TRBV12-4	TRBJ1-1	TGTGCCAGCAGTTTAGCGATGCAAGCGGACTTGAACACTGAAGCTTTCTTT	CASSLAMQADLNTEAFF
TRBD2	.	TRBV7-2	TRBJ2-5	TGTGCCAGCAGCTCGGGACTACACGAAGAGACCCAGTACTTC	CASSSGLHEETQYF
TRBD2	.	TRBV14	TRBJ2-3	TGTGCCAGCAGCCAAGCCTGGACTAGCGGCACAGATACGCGGTATTTT	CASSQAWTSGTDTRYF
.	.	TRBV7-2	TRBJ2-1	TGTGCCAGCAGCTCCGAACGCCAGGGATGGGGCAAAGAGCAGTTCTTC	CASSSERQGWGKEQFF
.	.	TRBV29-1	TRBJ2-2	TGCAGCGTTGTCGACTCGGGGACCGGGGAGCTGTTTTTT	CSVVDSGTGELFF
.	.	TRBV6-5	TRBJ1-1	TGTGCCAGCAGACTGGGGACGAACACTGAAGCTTTCTTT	CASRLGTNTEAFF
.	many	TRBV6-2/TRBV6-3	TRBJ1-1	TGTGCCAGCAGAGGGGAACCCCAACGAAAAGGTTTCTTT	CASRGEPQRKGFF
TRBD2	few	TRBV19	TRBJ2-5	TGTGCCAGTAGTACGGGACTAGCGGGCCAAGAGACCCAGTACTTC	CASSTGLAGQETQYF
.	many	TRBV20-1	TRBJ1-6	TGCAGTGCTAGAGAGGGCAGGGGTAATTCACCCCTCCACTTT	CSAREGRGNSPLHF
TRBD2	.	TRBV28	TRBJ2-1	TGTGCCAGCAGTCATTTAGCGGGAGGGACCTACAATGAGCAGTTCTTC	CASSHLAGGTYNEQFF
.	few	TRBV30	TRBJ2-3	TGTGCCTGGAAGGGTGCCACAAGCACAGATACGCAGTATTTT	CAWKGATSTDTQYF
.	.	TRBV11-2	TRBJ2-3	TGTGCCAGCAGCTTAGCAGGGGGGCTGGTAGATACGCAGTATTTT	CASSLAGGLVDTQYF
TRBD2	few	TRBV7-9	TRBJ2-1	TGTGCCAGCAGTGGACTAGCGGAGATTTACAATGAGCAGTTCTTC	CASSGLAEIYNEQFF
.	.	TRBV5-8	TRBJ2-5	TGTGCCGGCAAAACAGGGTGGGAGACCCAGTACTTC	CAGKTGWETQYF
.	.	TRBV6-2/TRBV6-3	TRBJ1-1	TGTGCCAGCAGTTACGACGAACTGGGGACTGAAGCTTTCTTT	CASSYDELGTEAFF
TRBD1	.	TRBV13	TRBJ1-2	TGTGCCAGCAGCTTAGGCCTTGCACAGGGGAGAAACTATGGCTACACCTTC	CASSLGLAQGRNYGYTF
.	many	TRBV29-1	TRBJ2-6	TGCAGCGTTGCTGCGGACTCTGGGGCCAACGTCCTGACTTTC	CSVAADSGANVLTF
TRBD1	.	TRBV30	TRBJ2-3	TGTGCCTGGGAAACAGGGGACGGGCTCACAGATACGCAGTATTTT	CAWETGDGLTDTQYF
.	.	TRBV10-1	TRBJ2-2	TGCGCCAGCAGTGACGTCGGGGACGGGGAGCTGTTTTTT	CASSDVGDGELFF
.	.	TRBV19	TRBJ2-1	TGTGCCAGTACCCAGGGGTCGGGATTTAATGAGCAGTTCTTC	CASTQGSGFNEQFF
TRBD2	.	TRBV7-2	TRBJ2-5	TGTGCCAGCAGCTCCTGGGGGCGGGGGGTGCAAGAGACCAAGTACTTC	CASSSWGRGVQETKYF
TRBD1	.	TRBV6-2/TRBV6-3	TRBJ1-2	TGTGCCAGCAGTTCGACAGGGGGCTCCCCTAACTATGGCTACACCTTC	CASSSTGGSPNYGYTF
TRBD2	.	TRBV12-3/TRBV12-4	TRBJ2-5	TGTGCCAGCAGCCCCTCCGGGGGGGCGTTCGAGACCCAGTACTTC	CASSPSGGAFETQYF
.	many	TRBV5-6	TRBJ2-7	TGTGCCAGCAGCTTCCGGGACAACTCCTACGAGCAGTACTTC	CASSFRDNSYEQYF
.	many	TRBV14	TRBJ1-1	TGTGCCAGCAGCCAAGTGGGGTACACTGAAGCTTTCTTT	CASSQVGYTEAFF
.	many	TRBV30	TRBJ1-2	TGTGCCTGGAGTTATATTGGTAGAAAGTATGGCTACACCTTC	CAWSYIGRKYGYTF
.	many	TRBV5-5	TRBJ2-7	TGTGCCAGCAGCTTGGGGGCAAGGAGCTCCTACGAGCAGTACTTC	CASSLGARSSYEQYF
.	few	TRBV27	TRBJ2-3	TGTGCCAGCAGTTATCGACCCCACTCCGGGACACATGGGGCAGATACGCAGTATTTT	CASSYRPHSGTHGADTQYF
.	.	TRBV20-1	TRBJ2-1	TGCAGTGCTCCACGGTATACCAATGAGCAGTTCTTC	CSAPRYTNEQFF
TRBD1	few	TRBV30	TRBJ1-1	TGTGCCTGGAGGGGACAGGTGAACACTGAAGCTTTCTTT	CAWRGQVNTEAFF
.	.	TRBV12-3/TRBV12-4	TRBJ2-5	TGTGCCAGCACCCCAGCGGAAGGGGTCCAAGAGACCCAGTACTTC	CASTPAEGVQETQYF
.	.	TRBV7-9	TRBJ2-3	TGTGCCAGCAGTCAAGGGGCAGATACGCAGTGTTTT	CASSQGADTQCF
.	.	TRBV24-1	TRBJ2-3	TGTGCCACCAGTGATCCGCCCGGGGGCACAGATACGCAGTATTTT	CATSDPPGGTDTQYF
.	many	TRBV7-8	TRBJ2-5	TGTGCCAGCAGCTTAGACGAGTACCAAGAGACCCAGTACTTC	CASSLDEYQETQYF
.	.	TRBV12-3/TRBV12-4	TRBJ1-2	TGTGCCAGCAGTCCGACATGGACTGGCTACACCTTC	CASSPTWTGYTF
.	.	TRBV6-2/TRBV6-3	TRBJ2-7	TGTGCCAGCAGTTTATTAAACAGCTACGAGCAGTACTTC	CASSLLNSYEQYF
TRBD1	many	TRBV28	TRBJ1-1	TGTGCCAGCAGCTACAGGGGGCGAACTGAAGCTTTCTTT	CASSYRGRTEAFF
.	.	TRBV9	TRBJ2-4	TGTGCCACCGTAAGCCGGGACCGAGAATTCAAAAACTTTCAGTACTTC	CATVSRDREFKNFQYF
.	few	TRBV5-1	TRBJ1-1	TGCGCCAGCAGTGGCAGTCCAATGAACACTGAAGCTTTCTTT	CASSGSPMNTEAFF
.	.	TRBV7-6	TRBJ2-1	TGTGCCAGCAGCTTTGCCAGGGTAGCCTACAATGAGCAGTTCTTC	CASSFARVAYNEQFF
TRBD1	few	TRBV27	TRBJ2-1	TGTGCCAGCCGAAACAGGGGGCGATACAATGAGCAGTTCTTC	CASRNRGRYNEQFF
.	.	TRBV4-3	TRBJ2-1	TGCGCCCGCCGCCCCGGCCTTGGGCCCTACACTGAGCCGTTCTTC	CARRPGLGPYTEPFF
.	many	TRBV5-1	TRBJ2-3	TGCGCCAGCAGCTTGAGGACAGAAAGCACAGATACGCAGTATTTT	CASSLRTESTDTQYF
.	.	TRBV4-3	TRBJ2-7	TGCGCCAGCAGCCAGTCTTGGGGGGCCTACGAGCAGTACTTC	CASSQSWGAYEQYF